The subject of this entry is one T cell receptor beta chain. The record originates from a study of blood T cell repertoires in COVID-19. Study overall: The study drew acute and convalescent COVID-19 samples from the United States, Italy and Spain. T cells, B-cell-depleted T cells, or PBMCs supplied cDNA or gDNA.

In the original processing: Amplifying reference gene primers gave estimates of nucleated cell counts. The table came from immunoSEQ multiplex PCR; TCRdb's copy has only in-frame clones and leaves some out. That table supplies the V and J calls and clone size; D and trimming were determined from the DNA. The sample consists of approximately 210,000 clones, roughly four fifths of them appearing once. CDR3 size: 16 residues. V lost 6 bases, J lost 2 bases, and 18 bases lay in between. CDR1 and CDR2 from the germline V gene are MDHEN and SYDVKM. V usage is TRBV28 and J usage is TRBJ2-3; possible D gene TRBD1, 5 bases. Sequencing used peripheral blood. The receptor was derived from a woman between 70 and 85 years old with active or convalescent COVID-19. The CDR3 coding sequence is TGTGCCAGCAGGGCTGCAGGGCCCCCTTACACAGATACGCAGTATTTT. Its translation is CASRAAGPPYTDTQYF.